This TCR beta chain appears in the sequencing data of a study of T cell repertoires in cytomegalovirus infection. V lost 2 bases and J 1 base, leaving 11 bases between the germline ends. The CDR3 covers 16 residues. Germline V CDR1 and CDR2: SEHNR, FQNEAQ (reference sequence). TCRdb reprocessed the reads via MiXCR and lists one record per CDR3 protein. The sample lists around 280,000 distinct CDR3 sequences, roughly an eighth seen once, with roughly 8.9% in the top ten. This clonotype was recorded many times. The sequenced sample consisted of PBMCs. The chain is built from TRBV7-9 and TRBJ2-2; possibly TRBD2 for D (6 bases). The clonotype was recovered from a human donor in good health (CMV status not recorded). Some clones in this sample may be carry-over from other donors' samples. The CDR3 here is CASSLSVAVNTGELFF. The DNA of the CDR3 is TGTGCCAGCAGCTTATCAGTAGCGGTGAACACCGGGGAGCTGTTTTTT.